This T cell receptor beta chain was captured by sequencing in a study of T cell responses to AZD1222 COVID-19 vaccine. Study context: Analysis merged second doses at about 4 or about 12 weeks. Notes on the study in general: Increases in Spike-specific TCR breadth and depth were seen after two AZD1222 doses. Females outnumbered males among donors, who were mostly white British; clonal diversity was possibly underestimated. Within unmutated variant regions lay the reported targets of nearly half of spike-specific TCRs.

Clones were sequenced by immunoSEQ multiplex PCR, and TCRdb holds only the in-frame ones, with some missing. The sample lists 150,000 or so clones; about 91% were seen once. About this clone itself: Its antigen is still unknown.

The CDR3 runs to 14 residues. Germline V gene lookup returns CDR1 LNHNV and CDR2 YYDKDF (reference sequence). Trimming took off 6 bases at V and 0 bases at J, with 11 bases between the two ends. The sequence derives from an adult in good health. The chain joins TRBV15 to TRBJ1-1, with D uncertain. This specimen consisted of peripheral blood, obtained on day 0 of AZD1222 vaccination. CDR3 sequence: CATRMGGMNTEAFF. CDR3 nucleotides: TGTGCCACCAGGATGGGAGGGATGAACACTGAAGCTTTCTTT.